This T cell receptor (beta chain) came from a study of OX40 agonist ivuxolimab in advanced cancers. Across the study: Head and neck, renal cell, melanoma or hepatocellular carcinoma were the cancers that dose-escalation patients had.

Broader study findings: The 0.1-3.0 mg/kg partial responders had among the lowest clonal expansion. Dose levels from 0.1 to 3.0 mg/kg saw CD4+ and CD8+ blood T cells expand clonally by week 6.

Peripheral blood came from all dose cohorts at three timepoints. Method: immunoSEQ multiplex PCR; TCRdb's copy keeps in-frame clones and lacks some. The data hold 40,000 or so clones, with around nine tenths observed a single time. Note on this clone: Its antigen is currently unknown.

CDR3 length: 13 amino acids. V lost 5 bases, J lost 7 bases, and 12 bases lay in between. Germline V gene lookup returns CDR1 LNHNV and CDR2 YYDKDF (reference sequence). The receptor was isolated from an adult with an advanced solid tumor such as melanoma, head and neck, liver or kidney cancer. The source was CD4+ or CD8+ T cells sorted from blood, collected in a trial of the OX40 agonist ivuxolimab. The genes are TRBV15 and TRBJ1-5; D may be TRBD1 (5 bases). CDR3 in DNA: TGTGCCACCAGCTGGGGACTCCGGCAGCCCCAGCATTTT. This codes for CATSWGLRQPQHF.